These 4 T cell receptor beta chains were sequenced from one sample in a study of tumor-infiltrating lymphocytes in glioblastoma multiforme. Three nested ARM-PCR rounds with V-beta and C-beta primers built TCRB libraries. TCRdb reprocessed the multiplex PCR reads with MiXCR, giving one entry per CDR3 protein. The sample has about 10,000 distinct CDR3 sequences, 71% seen once; the top ten hold about two fifths. Sequenced sample: brain tumor tissue. All receptors derive from a male donor with glioblastoma.

Regarding this clonotype: The conserved phenylalanine or tryptophan is not found at the CDR3 terminus, so this likely reflects a read error. The rearrangement joins TRBV20-1 to TRBJ1-6, with a possible D match to TRBD1 (5 bases). Germline CDR1 reads DFQATT; CDR2 reads SNEGSKA (reference sequence). The CDR3 covers 15 residues. The V and J ends lost 3 bases and 10 bases respectively, with 19 bases between them. The CDR3 nucleotides are TGCAGTGCTAGGGGGCGGGGTTCCGTGAAATCACCCCTCCACTCT. This encodes CSARGRGSVKSPLHS.

Remarks on this clonotype: One end of the junction varies from germline; a read error may be responsible. The chain is built from TRBV29-1 and TRBJ2-7; unclear D gene. This CDR3 has 12 residues. CDR1 and CDR2 (germline): SQVTM, ANQGSEA. DNA for the CDR3: TGCAGCGTTGATGGGAACCGATACGAGCACTACTTC. Translated, it gives CSVDGNRYEHYF.

This clonotype was seen once. The conserved closing phenylalanine or tryptophan is absent in this CDR3, likely reflecting a read error. The chain is built from TRBV6-5 and TRBJ1-2, with D unclear. Germline values: CDR1 MNHEY, CDR2 SVGAGI. This CDR3 has 13 amino acids. CDR3 DNA sequence: TGTTCCAGCAGTTCTGGGTTGGACTATGGCTACACCCTC. Its translation is CSSSSGLDYGYTL.

In regard to this clonotype: An end of the junction differs from the germline gene, which may be a read error. The chain joins TRBV4-1 to TRBJ2-1; 9 nucleotides match TRBD2. This CDR3 contains 16 residues. The germline V gene encodes CDR1 MGHRA and CDR2 YSYEKL. The CDR3 coding sequence is TGCGCCAGCAGCCGTCGTTATATGCTAGCGGGAAATGAGCAGTCCTTC. It translates to CASSRRYMLAGNEQSF.